This T cell receptor (beta chain) was recovered during a study of blood T cell repertoires in COVID-19. Method: immunoSEQ multiplex PCR; TCRdb's copy keeps in-frame clones and lacks some. This sample yields under 300,000 clones, of which 88% are seen a single time; 3% belongs to the top ten. This CDR3 is 16 amino acids long. Germline trimming cut 6 bases from V and 5 bases from J; bases unmatched to any gene: 11. Looked up from germline, CDR1 is KGHSH and CDR2 is LQKENI. This TCR derives from a woman aged 50 to 65 who had recovered from COVID-19. The sequencing input was PBMCs or T cells enriched from blood (not recorded which). The chain couples TRBV18 to TRBJ2-2; 8 bases align to TRBD1. The CDR3 region is CASSQRTGTGTGELFF. Here the CDR3 DNA reads TGTGCCAGCTCCCAGCGGACAGGGACGGGGACCGGGGAGCTGTTTTTT.